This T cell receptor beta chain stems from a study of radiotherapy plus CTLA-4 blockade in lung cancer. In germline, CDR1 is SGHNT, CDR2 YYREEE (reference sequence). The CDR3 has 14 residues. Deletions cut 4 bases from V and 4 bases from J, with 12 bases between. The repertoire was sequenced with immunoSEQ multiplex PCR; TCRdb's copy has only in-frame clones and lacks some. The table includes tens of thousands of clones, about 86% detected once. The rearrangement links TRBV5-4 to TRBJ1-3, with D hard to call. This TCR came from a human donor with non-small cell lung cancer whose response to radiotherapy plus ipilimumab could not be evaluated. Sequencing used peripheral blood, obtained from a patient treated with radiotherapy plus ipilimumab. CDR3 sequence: CASSLQGRGNTIYF. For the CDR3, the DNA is TGTGCCAGCAGCCTACAAGGGAGGGGAAACACCATATATTTT.